These 4 T cell receptor beta chains originate from one sample sequenced in a study of blood T cell repertoires in COVID-19. Profiling relied on immunoSEQ multiplex PCR, and the TCRdb table lists in-frame clones only, not all of them. This table has roughly 250,000 clones, 80% to 90% appearing once. The source material was PBMCs or T cells enriched from blood (not recorded which). The receptor source for this set is a young woman who had recovered from COVID-19.

This sequence joins TRBV11-2 and TRBJ1-1; TRBD1 is a possible D gene (5 bases). Trimming stripped 5 bases from V and 3 bases from J, with 16 bases between. The length of the CDR3 is 15 residues. The germline V gene encodes CDR1 SGHAT and CDR2 FQNNGV. The CDR3, as DNA: TGTGCCAGCAGCCTCTCCCGGGGGACCTACACTGAAGCTTTCTTT. Amino acid sequence: CASSLSRGTYTEAFF.

The chain employs TRBV21-1 and TRBJ1-2; whether TRBD1, the table's D call, matches the DNA was not checked. TRBV21-1 is annotated as a pseudogene. The CDR3 spans 18 residues. CDR3 sequence reads: CASSATPDRVGSLYGYTF. DNA for the CDR3: TGTGCCAGCAGCGCGACCCCGGACAGGGTGGGTTCCCTCTATGGCTACACCTTC.

V usage is TRBV28 and J usage is TRBJ1-2; 12 bases are shared with TRBD1. The length of the CDR3 is 18 residues. J lost 0 bases, V lost 6 bases, and 11 bases had no gene match. The germline V gene encodes CDR1 MDHEN and CDR2 SYDVKM. The CDR3 is CASRPTGTGGKTNYGYTF. In DNA form, the CDR3 reads TGTGCCAGCAGGCCAACCGGGACAGGGGGCAAGACTAACTATGGCTACACCTTC.

The chain couples TRBV28 to TRBJ1-2, with a possible D match to TRBD1 (6 bases). V lost 2 bases, J lost 4 bases, and 20 bases lay in between. CDR3 length: 17 amino acids. The germline CDR1 and CDR2 sequences are MDHEN and SYDVKM. The CDR3 loop is CASSLKGGALSFYGYTF. DNA of the CDR3: TGTGCCAGCAGTTTAAAAGGGGGGGCCCTCTCGTTCTATGGCTACACCTTC.